This is a list of T cell receptor beta chains from one sample in a study of T cells after yellow fever vaccination. TCRdb redid the calling of the 5' RACE reads with MiXCR, one entry per CDR3 protein. The sample yields some 32,000 distinct CDR3 sequences, 4.4% seen once. The sample was CD8+ T cells sorted from PBMCs, taken 5 days after the yellow fever booster vaccination. Receptors originate from a man between 25 and 39 years old who received the YFV17D yellow fever vaccine. Both conserved end residues are part of each CDR3. The order of the fields is J gene, clone size, D gene, V gene, CDR3 DNA, CDR3 protein. The D gene is left open where the match is weak. Each size is once, few or many counts, or a class when the clone is expanded.

TRBJ2-1,many,TRBD2,TRBV6-5,TGTGCCAGCAGTTCGGGACTAGCGGGAGCAGATGAGCAGTTCTTC,CASSSGLAGADEQFF
TRBJ2-5,many,NA,TRBV15,TGTGCCACCAGCAGAGTTGGTGGCGGTGAGACCCAGTACTTC,CATSRVGGGETQYF
TRBJ1-2,many,NA,TRBV30,TGTGCCTGGACCGGGGGGGGGATCTATGGCTACACCTTC,CAWTGGGIYGYTF
TRBJ2-3,many,NA,TRBV11-2,TGTGCCAGCAGCCTCCTAGGGGCAGGAGGCACAGATACGCAGTATTTT,CASSLLGAGGTDTQYF
TRBJ2-1,many,TRBD1,TRBV11-2,TGTGCCAGCAGCCGACCTAACAGGGGGTCCTACAATGAGCAGTTCTTC,CASSRPNRGSYNEQFF
TRBJ2-7,many,NA,TRBV5-6,TGTGCCAGCAGCCAACCCGGGGGTCATGCCGAGCAGTACTTC,CASSQPGGHAEQYF
TRBJ2-2,many,NA,TRBV4-3,TGCGCCAGCAGCCAGGCGTGGGCCGGGAACACCGGGGAGCTGTTTTTT,CASSQAWAGNTGELFF
TRBJ2-2,many,TRBD2,TRBV7-2,TGTGCCAGCAACTCCCTAGCGGGAGGGTGGACCGGGGAGCTGTTTTTT,CASNSLAGGWTGELFF
TRBJ2-1,many,TRBD2,TRBV19,TGTGCCAGTAGTATCGTCAGCGGGAGAGGTAATGAGCAGTTCTTC,CASSIVSGRGNEQFF
TRBJ2-7,many,NA,TRBV27,TGTGCCAGCAGTTTCGGACTCTTCTACGAGCAGTACTTC,CASSFGLFYEQYF